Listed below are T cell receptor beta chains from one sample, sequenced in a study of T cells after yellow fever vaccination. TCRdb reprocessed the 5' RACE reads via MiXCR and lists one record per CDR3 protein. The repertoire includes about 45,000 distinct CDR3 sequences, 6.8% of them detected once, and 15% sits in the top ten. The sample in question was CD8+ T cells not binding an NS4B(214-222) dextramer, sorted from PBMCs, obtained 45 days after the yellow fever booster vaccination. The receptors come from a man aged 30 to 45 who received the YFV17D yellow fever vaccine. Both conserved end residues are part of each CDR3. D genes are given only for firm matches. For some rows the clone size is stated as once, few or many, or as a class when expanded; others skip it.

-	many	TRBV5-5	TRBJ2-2	CASSQSRELFF	TGTGCCAGCAGCCAATCCAGGGAGCTGTTTTTT
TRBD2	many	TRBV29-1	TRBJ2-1	CSVTGGAYNEQFF	TGCAGCGTCACGGGGGGGGCATACAATGAGCAGTTCTTC
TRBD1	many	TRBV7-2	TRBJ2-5	CASRRQGEETQYF	TGTGCCAGCAGGCGACAGGGGGAAGAGACCCAGTACTTC
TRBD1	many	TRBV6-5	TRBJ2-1	CASSYTGGDYNEQFF	TGTGCCAGCAGTTACACAGGGGGCGACTACAATGAGCAGTTCTTC
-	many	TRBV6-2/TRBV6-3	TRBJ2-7	CASVGPQGTYF	TGTGCCAGCGTGGGGCCTCAGGGGACGTACTTC
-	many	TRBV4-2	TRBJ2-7	CASSLEGYEQYF	TGTGCCAGCAGCCTTGAGGGTTACGAGCAGTACTTC
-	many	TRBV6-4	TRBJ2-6	CASSPVVGSGANVLTF	TGTGCCAGCAGTCCTGTAGTTGGCTCTGGGGCCAACGTCCTGACTTTC
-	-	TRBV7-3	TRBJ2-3	CASSPSSWERESSTDTQYF	TGTGCCAGCAGCCCCTCCAGCTGGGAGAGAGAATCTAGCACAGATACGCAGTATTTT
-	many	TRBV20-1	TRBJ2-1	CSARPRGYNEQFF	TGCAGTGCTAGGCCAAGGGGCTACAATGAGCAGTTCTTC
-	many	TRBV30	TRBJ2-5	CAWSGLSPGRETQYF	TGTGCCTGGAGTGGTCTCAGCCCCGGCCGAGAGACCCAGTACTTC
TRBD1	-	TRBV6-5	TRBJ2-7	CASSHLPGTGFYEQYF	TGTGCCAGCAGTCACCTACCCGGGACAGGGTTTTACGAGCAGTACTTC
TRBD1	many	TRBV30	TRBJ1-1	CAWAQGALTEAFF	TGTGCCTGGGCTCAGGGGGCTCTCACTGAAGCTTTCTTT
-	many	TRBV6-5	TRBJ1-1	CASSYGSGVFVDTEAFF	TGTGCCAGCAGTTACGGGAGTGGGGTTTTTGTCGACACTGAAGCTTTCTTT
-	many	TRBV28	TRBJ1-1	CASSLIQGVPEAFF	TGTGCCAGCAGCCTCATCCAGGGAGTGCCTGAAGCTTTCTTT
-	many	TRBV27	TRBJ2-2	CASRIGAGELFF	TGTGCCAGCAGGATTGGCGCCGGGGAGCTGTTTTTT
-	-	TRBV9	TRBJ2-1	CASSPEGGSSYNEQFF	TGTGCCAGCAGCCCAGAGGGTGGGAGCTCCTACAATGAGCAGTTCTTC
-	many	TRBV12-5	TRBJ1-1	CASGLFMNTEAFF	TGTGCTAGTGGTTTGTTCATGAACACTGAAGCTTTCTTT
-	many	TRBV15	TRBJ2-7	CATSRVGYYEQYF	TGTGCCACCAGCAGAGTTGGGTACTACGAGCAGTACTTC
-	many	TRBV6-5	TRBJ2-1	CASSQSDNEQFF	TGTGCCAGCAGTCAGTCTGACAATGAGCAGTTCTTC
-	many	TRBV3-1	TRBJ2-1	CASSQGQGNEQFF	TGTGCCAGCAGCCAAGGTCAAGGCAATGAGCAGTTCTTC
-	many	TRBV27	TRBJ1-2	CASRPGRAYGYTF	TGTGCCAGCAGGCCGGGTCGCGCATATGGCTACACCTTC
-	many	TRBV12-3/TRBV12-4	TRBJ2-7	CASWTVGSYEQYF	TGTGCCAGCTGGACGGTCGGATCCTACGAGCAGTACTTC
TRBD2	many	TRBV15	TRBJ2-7	CATSREAGGPREQYF	TGTGCCACCAGCAGAGAAGCGGGAGGGCCCCGGGAGCAGTACTTC
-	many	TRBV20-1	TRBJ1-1	CSARKQVQNTEAFF	TGCAGTGCTAGGAAGCAGGTTCAGAACACTGAAGCTTTCTTT
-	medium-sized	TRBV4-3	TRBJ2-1	CASSQDGAGTPNNEQFF	TGCGCCAGCAGCCAAGATGGCGCGGGGACTCCAAACAATGAGCAGTTCTTC
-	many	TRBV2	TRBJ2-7	CASSPLQGGGYEQYF	TGTGCCAGCAGTCCCCTACAGGGAGGGGGATACGAGCAGTACTTC
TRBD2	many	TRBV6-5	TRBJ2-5	CASSYLAVYQETQYF	TGTGCCAGCAGTTATCTAGCGGTGTACCAAGAGACCCAGTACTTC
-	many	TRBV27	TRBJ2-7	CASKLGYEQYF	TGTGCCAGCAAATTAGGCTACGAGCAGTACTTC
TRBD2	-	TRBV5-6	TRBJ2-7	CASSLELAGPYEQYF	TGTGCCAGCAGCTTGGAACTAGCGGGACCCTACGAGCAGTACTTC
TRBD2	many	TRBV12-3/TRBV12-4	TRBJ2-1	CAVGTSGYNEQFF	TGTGCCGTAGGGACTAGCGGATACAATGAGCAGTTCTTC
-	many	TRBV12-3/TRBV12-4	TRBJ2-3	CASSSGDESTDTQYF	TGTGCCAGCAGTTCGGGGGACGAGAGCACAGATACGCAGTATTTT
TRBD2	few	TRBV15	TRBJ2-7	CATSQGTSGRSPYEQYF	TGTGCCACCAGCCAAGGGACTAGCGGGCGATCACCTTACGAGCAGTACTTC
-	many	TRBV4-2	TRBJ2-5	CASSQVLDLETQYF	TGTGCCAGCAGCCAAGTTCTCGATTTAGAGACCCAGTACTTC
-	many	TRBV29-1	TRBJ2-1	CSGPGYNEQFF	TGCAGCGGCCCAGGGTACAATGAGCAGTTCTTC
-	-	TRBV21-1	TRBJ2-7	CAGKTSETSYEQYF	TGTGCCGGAAAGACTAGCGAGACCTCCTACGAGCAGTACTTC
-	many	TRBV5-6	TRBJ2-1	CASSEEGRWASYNEQFF	TGTGCCAGCAGCGAGGAGGGGAGATGGGCCTCCTACAATGAGCAGTTCTTC
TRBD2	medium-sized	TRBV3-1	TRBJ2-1	CASSQGLADSYNEQFF	TGTGCCAGCAGCCAGGGACTAGCGGACTCCTACAATGAGCAGTTCTTC
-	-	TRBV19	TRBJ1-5	CASSIRAGQPQHF	TGTGCCAGTAGTATCCGGGCTGGGCAGCCCCAGCATTTT
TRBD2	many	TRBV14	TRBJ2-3	CASSQDPLAGAPLTQYF	TGTGCCAGCAGCCAAGATCCCCTAGCGGGAGCCCCACTTACGCAGTATTTT
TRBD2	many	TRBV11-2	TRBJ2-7	CASSSAGRASAYEQYF	TGTGCCAGCAGCTCAGCAGGGAGGGCTAGCGCGTACGAGCAGTACTTC
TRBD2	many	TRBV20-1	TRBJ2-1	CSALIYSGRNQYNEQFF	TGCAGTGCTCTGATCTATAGCGGGAGGAACCAATACAATGAGCAGTTCTTC
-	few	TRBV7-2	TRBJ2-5	CASSLNEINLFWETQYF	TGTGCCAGCAGCCTAAATGAAATTAATCTATTTTGGGAGACCCAGTACTTC
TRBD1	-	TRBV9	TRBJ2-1	CASSGQGGGIEQFF	TGTGCCAGCAGCGGACAGGGGGGCGGCATTGAGCAGTTCTTC
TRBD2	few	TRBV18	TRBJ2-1	CASSPPAVAGGPGEQFF	TGTGCCAGCTCACCACCGGCCGTGGCGGGAGGGCCGGGTGAGCAGTTCTTC
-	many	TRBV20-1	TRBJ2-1	CSATGRLLGFNEQFF	TGCAGTGCTACAGGCCGACTCCTGGGGTTCAATGAGCAGTTCTTC
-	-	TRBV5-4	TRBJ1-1	CASSLEAISMNTEAFF	TGTGCCAGCAGCTTGGAAGCAATCTCAATGAACACTGAAGCTTTCTTT
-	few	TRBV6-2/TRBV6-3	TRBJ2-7	CASSYSEQSYEQYF	TGTGCCAGCAGTTACTCCGAACAGTCCTACGAGCAGTACTTC
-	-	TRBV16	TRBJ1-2	CASSQSEQGLGSDTF	TGTGCCAGCAGCCAATCGGAACAGGGACTTGGGTCTGACACCTTC
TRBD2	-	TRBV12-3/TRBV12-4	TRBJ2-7	CASSFSGTYEQYF	TGTGCCAGCAGTTTTAGCGGGACCTACGAGCAGTACTTC
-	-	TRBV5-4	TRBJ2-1	CASSPGSHEQFF	TGTGCCAGCAGCCCTGGAAGTCATGAGCAGTTCTTC
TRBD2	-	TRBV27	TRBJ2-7	CASRPGLAGPEQYF	TGTGCCAGCAGGCCGGGACTAGCGGGACCCGAGCAGTACTTC
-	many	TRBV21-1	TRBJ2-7	CASSKEVRGDTLYEQYF	TGTGCCAGCAGCAAAGAAGTGAGGGGGGACACCCTCTACGAGCAGTACTTC
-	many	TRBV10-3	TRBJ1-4	CAISESEITGPTNEKLFF	TGTGCCATCAGTGAGTCAGAGATCACAGGACCAACTAATGAAAAACTGTTTTTT
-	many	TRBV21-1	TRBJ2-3	CASSKGERSRLFSNTQYF	TGTGCCAGCAGCAAAGGAGAGAGATCGCGACTTTTTAGCAATACGCAGTATTTT
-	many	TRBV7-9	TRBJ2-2	CASSLSAAGELFF	TGTGCCAGCAGCTTATCGGCGGCCGGGGAGCTGTTTTTT
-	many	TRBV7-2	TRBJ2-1	CASSLDGYSGNEQFF	TGTGCCAGCAGCTTAGATGGCTATTCGGGCAATGAGCAGTTCTTC
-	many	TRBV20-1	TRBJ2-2	CSAPPQRHPGELFF	TGCAGTGCCCCCCCTCAGCGGCATCCCGGGGAGCTGTTTTTT
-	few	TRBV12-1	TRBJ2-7	CASSFIGRERRLEQYF	TGTGCCAGCAGCTTTATAGGGCGGGAGCGCCGGCTGGAGCAGTACTTC
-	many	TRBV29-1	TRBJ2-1	CSVEGFSLANEQFF	TGCAGCGTTGAAGGCTTCAGTCTGGCCAATGAGCAGTTCTTC
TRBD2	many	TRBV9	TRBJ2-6	CASRGGSGGSGANVLTF	TGTGCCAGCAGGGGTGGGTCGGGAGGATCTGGGGCCAACGTCCTGACTTTC